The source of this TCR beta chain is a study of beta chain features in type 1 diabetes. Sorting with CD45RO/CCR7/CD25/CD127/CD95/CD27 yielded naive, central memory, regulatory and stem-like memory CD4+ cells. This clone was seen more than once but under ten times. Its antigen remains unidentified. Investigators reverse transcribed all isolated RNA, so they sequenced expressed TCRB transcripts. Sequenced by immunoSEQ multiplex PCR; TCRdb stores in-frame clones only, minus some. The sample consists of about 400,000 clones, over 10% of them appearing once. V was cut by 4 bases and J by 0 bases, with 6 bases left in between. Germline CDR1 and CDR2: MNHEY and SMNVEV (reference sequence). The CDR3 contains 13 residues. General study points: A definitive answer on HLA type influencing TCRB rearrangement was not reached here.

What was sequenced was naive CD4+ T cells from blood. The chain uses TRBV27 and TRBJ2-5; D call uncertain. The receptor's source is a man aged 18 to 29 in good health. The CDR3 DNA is TGTGCCAGCAGTTCCCTAAACCAAGAGACCCAGTACTTC. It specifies CASSSLNQETQYF.